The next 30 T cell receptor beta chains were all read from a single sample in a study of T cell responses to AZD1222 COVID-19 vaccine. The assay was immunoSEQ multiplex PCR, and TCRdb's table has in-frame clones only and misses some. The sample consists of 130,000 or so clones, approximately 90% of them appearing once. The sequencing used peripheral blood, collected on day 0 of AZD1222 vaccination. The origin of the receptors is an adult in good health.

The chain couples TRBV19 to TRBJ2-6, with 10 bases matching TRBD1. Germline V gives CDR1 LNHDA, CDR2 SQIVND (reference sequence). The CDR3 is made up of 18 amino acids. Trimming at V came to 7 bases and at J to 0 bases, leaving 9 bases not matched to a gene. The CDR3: CASITTGTGASGANVLTF. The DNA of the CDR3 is TGTGCCAGTATTACTACCGGGACAGGGGCCTCTGGGGCCAACGTCCTGACTTTC.

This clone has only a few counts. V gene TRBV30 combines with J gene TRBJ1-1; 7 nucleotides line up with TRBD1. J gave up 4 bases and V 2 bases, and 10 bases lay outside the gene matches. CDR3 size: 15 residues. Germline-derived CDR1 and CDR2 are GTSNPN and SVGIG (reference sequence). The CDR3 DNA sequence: TGTGCCTGGAGTTCTTCAACAGGGGAGGCCACTGAAGCTTTCTTT. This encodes CAWSSSTGEATEAFF.

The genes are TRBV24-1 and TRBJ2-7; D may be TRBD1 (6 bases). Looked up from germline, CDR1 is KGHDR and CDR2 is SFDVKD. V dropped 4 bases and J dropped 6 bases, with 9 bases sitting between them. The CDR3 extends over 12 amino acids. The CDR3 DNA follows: TGTGCCACCAGTGACCAGGGGATCGAGCAGTACTTC. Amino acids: CATSDQGIEQYF.

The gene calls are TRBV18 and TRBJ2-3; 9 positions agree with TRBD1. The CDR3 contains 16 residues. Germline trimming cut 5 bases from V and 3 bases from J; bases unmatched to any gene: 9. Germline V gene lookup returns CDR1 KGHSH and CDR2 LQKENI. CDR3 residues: CASSADRGGRTDTQYF. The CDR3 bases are TGTGCCAGCTCAGCTGACAGGGGGGGGCGGACAGATACGCAGTATTTT.

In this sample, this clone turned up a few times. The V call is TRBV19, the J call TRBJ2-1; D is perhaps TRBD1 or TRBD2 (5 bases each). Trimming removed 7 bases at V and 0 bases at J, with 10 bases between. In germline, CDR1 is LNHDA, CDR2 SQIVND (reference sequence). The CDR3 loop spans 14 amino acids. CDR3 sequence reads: CASTRDGSYNEQFF. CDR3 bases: TGTGCCAGTACCCGGGACGGCTCCTACAATGAGCAGTTCTTC.

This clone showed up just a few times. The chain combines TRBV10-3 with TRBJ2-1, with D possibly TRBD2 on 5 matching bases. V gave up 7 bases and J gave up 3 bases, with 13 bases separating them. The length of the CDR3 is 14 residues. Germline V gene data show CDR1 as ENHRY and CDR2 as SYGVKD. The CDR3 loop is CAITFSAVYNEQFF. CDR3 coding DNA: TGTGCCATCACTTTTAGCGCCGTCTACAATGAGCAGTTCTTC.

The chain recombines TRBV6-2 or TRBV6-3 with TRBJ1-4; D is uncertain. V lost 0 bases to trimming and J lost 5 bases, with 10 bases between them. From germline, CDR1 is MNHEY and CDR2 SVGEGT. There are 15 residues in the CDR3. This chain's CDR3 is CASSYSVTENEKLFF. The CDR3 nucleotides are TGTGCCAGCAGTTACTCGGTTACGGAAAATGAAAAACTGTTTTTT.

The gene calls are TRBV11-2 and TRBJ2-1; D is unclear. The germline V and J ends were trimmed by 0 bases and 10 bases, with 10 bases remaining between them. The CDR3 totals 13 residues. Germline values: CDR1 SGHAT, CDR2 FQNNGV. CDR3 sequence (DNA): TGTGCCAGCAGCTTAGAGTATTCGGTAGAGCAGTTCTTC. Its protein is CASSLEYSVEQFF.

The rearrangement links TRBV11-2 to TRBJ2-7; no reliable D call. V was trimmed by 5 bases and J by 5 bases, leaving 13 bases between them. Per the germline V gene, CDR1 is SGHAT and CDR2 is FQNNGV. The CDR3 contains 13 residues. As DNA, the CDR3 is TGTGCCAGCAGCCTGGGCCAGCTCAACGAGCAGTACTTC. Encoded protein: CASSLGQLNEQYF.

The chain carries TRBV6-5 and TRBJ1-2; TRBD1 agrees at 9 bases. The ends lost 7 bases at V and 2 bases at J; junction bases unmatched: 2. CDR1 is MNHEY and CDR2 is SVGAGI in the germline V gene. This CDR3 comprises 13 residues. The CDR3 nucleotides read TGTGCCAGCAAAGGACAGGGGAACTATGGCTACACCTTC. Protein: CASKGQGNYGYTF.

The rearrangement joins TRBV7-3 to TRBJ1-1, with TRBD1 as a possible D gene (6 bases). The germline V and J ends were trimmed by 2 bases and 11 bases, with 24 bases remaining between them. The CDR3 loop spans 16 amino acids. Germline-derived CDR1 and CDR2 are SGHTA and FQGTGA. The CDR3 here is CASSLSARGSMTRAFF. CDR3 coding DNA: TGTGCCAGCAGCTTATCCGCCAGGGGTTCTATGACCAGGGCTTTCTTT. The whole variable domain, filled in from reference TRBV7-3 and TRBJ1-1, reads GAGVSQTPSNKVTEKGKYVELRCDPISGHTALYWYRQSLGQGPEFLIYFQGTGAADDSGLPNDRFFAVRPEGSVSTLKIQRTERGDSAVYLCASSLSARGSMTRAFFGQGTRLTVV.

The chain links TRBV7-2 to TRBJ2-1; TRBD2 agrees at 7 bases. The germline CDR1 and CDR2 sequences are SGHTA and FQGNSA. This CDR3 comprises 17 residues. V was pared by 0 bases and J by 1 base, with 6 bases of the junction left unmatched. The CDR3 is CASSLASSGKSYNEQFF. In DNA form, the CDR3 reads TGTGCCAGCAGCTTAGCGAGCAGCGGGAAGTCCTACAATGAGCAGTTCTTC.

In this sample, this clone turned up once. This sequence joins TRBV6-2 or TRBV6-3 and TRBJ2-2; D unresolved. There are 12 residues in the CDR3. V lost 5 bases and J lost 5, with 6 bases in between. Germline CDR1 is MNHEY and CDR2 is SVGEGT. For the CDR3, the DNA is TGTGCCAGCAGTGCGGATACCGGGGAGCTGTTTTTT. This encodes CASSADTGELFF.

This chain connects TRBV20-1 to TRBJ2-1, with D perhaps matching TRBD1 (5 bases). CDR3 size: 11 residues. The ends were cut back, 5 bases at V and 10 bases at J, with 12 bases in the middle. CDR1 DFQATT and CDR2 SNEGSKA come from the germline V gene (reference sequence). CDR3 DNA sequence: TGCAGTGCTGAGGACACGCGGGAGCAGTTCTTC. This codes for CSAEDTREQFF.

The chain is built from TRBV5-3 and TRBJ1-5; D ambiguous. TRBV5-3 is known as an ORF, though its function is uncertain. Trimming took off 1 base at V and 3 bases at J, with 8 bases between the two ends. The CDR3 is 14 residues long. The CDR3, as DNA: TGTGCCAGAAGCTTGAAGGACCTCAATCAGCCCCAGCATTTT. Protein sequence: CARSLKDLNQPQHF.

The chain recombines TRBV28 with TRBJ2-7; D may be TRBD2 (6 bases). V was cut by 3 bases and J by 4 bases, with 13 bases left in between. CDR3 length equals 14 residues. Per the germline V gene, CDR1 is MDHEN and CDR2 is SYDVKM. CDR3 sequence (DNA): TGTGCCAGCAGTTTGGGGGGAGATGGATACGAGCAGTACTTC. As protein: CASSLGGDGYEQYF.

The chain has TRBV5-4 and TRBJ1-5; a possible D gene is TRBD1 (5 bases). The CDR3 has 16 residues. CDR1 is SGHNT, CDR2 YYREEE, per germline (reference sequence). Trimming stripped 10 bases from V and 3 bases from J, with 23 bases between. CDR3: CARTHLLDSNNQPQHF. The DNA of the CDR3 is TGTGCCCGAACGCATTTGTTAGACAGCAACAATCAGCCCCAGCATTTT.

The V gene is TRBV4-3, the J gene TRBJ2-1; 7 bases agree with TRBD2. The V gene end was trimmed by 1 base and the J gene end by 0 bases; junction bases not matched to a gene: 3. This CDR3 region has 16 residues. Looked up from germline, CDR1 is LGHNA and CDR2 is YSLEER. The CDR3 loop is CASSQGTGGSYNEQFF. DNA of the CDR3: TGCGCCAGCAGCCAAGGGACGGGGGGCTCCTACAATGAGCAGTTCTTC.

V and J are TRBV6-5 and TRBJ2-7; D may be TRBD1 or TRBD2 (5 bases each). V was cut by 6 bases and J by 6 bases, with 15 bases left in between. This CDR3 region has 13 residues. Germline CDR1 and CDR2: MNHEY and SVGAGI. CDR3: CASREVQGLEQYF. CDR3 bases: TGTGCCAGCAGGGAGGTTCAGGGCCTCGAGCAGTACTTC.

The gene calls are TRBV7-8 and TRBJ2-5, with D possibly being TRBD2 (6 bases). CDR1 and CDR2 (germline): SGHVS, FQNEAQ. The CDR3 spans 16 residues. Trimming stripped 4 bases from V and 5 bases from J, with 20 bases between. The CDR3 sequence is CASSSLWAGGRETQYF. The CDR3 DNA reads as TGTGCCAGCAGCTCCCTTTGGGCTGGAGGGCGGGAGACCCAGTACTTC. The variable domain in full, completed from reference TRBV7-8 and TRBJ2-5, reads GAGVSQSPRYKVAKRGQDVALRCDPISGHVSLFWYQQALGQGPEFLTYFQNEAQLDKSGLPSDRFFAERPEGSVSTLKIQRTQQEDSAVYLCASSSLWAGGRETQYFGPGTRLLVL.

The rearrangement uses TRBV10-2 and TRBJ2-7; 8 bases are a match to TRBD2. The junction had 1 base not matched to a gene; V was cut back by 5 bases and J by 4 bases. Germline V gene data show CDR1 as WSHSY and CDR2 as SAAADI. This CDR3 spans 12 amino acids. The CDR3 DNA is TGCGCCAGCAGTACTAGCGGATACGAGCAGTACTTC. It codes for CASSTSGYEQYF.

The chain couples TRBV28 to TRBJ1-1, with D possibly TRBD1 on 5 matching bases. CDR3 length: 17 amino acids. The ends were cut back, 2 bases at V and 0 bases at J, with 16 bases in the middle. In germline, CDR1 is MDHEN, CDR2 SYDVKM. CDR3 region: CASSLRRGRGMNTEAFF. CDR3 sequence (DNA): TGTGCCAGCAGTTTAAGGAGGGGCCGGGGCATGAACACTGAAGCTTTCTTT.

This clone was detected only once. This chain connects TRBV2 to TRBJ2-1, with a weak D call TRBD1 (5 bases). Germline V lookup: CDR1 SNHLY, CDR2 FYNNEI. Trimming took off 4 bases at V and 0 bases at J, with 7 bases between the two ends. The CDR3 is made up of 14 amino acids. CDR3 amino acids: CASSVQGSYNEQFF. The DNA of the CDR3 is TGTGCCAGCAGTGTTCAGGGCTCCTACAATGAGCAGTTCTTC.

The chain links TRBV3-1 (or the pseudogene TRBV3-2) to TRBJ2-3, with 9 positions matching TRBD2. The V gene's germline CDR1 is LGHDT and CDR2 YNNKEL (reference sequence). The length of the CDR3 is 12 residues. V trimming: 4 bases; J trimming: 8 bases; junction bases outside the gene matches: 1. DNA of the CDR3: TGTGCCAGCAGCCTTAGCGGGAGTACGCAGTATTTT. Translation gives CASSLSGSTQYF.

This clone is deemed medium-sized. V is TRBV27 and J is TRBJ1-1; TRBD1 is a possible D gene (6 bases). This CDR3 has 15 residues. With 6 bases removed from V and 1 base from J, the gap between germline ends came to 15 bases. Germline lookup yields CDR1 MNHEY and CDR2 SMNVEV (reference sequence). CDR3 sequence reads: CASRTGGASNTEAFF. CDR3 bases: TGTGCCAGCAGAACCGGGGGGGCCTCGAACACTGAAGCTTTCTTT.

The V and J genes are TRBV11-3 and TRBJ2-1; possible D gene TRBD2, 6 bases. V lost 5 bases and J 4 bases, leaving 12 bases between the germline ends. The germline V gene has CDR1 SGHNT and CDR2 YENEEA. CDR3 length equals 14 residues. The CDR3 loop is CASSPGTAYNEQFF. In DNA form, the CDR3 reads TGTGCCAGCAGCCCCGGGACTGCTTACAATGAGCAGTTCTTC.

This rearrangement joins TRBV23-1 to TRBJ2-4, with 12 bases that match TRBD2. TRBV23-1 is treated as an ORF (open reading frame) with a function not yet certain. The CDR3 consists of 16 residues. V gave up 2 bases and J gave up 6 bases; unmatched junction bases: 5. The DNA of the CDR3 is TGCGCCAGCAGTCAACTAGCGGGAGGGCCCGGAAACATTCAGTACTTC. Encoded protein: CASSQLAGGPGNIQYF.

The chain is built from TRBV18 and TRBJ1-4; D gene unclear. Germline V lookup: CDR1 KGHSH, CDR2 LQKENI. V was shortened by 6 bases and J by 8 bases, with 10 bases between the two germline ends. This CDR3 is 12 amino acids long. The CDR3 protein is CASSPTSEKLFF. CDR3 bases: TGTGCCAGCTCCCCGACATCGGAAAAACTGTTTTTT.

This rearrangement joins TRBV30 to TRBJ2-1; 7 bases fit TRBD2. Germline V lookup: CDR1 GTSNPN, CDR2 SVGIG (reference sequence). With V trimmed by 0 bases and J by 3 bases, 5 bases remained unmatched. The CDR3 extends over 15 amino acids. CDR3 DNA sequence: TGTGCCTGGAGTGTTTCGGCGGGAGACTACAATGAGCAGTTCTTC. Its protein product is CAWSVSAGDYNEQFF.

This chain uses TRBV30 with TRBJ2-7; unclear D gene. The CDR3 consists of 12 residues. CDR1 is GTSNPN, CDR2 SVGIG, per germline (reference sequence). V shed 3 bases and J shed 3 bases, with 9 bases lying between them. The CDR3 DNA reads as TGTGCCTGGAGGGAGCCCTACTACGAGCAGTACTTC. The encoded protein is CAWREPYYEQYF.